Each of the 27 T cell receptor beta chains below was sequenced from the same sample in a study of T cells in Graves' hyperthyroidism and ophthalmopathy (dated by TCRdb to the late 2010s). Library preparation used multiplex PCR. The run used an Illumina HiSeq 2000. The TCR beta CDR3 regions were amplified from RNA transcripts. For the first round of RT-PCR on the TCR CDR3, the HTBI primer set was used together with the Qiagen OneStep RT-PCR kit. TCRdb applied fastp at Q25 and MiXCR to the public reads, then kept only in-frame beta chains. For every CDR3 protein sequence, its rows merge into one entry that carries the most common genes and DNA. The sample data list about half a million distinct CDR3 sequences, and 15% to 20% of these were observed just once. The leading ten clones occupy 47% of the sample. Sequencing input: blood. Receptors originate from a man aged 35-49 years with Graves' ophthalmopathy.

This clonotype was recorded a few times. At one end the junction does not follow the germline gene, possibly because of a read error. The chain joins TRBV5-1 to TRBJ1-1; D not certain. The CDR3 runs 14 residues. Germline V gene lookup returns CDR1 SGHRS and CDR2 YFSETQ. The CDR3 nucleotides read TGCGCCAGCAGCTTGCGTTTTGTGAACACTGAATCTTTCTTT. Protein sequence: CASSLRFVNTESFF.

This chain uses TRBV12-3 or TRBV12-4 with TRBJ2-7; D perhaps matches TRBD2 (5 bases). V was pared by 2 bases and J by 6 bases, with 17 bases between. The CDR3 consists of 15 residues. The CDR3 sequence: CASSLKVGSAREQYF. CDR3 bases: TGTGCCAGCAGTTTAAAGGTGGGGAGCGCTCGCGAGCAGTACTTC.

This clonotype was seen repeatedly, ten times or more. The chain recombines TRBV3-1 with TRBJ1-6; the D is unclear. Germline CDR1 and CDR2: LGHDT and YNNKEL (reference sequence). V was shortened by 7 bases and J by 7 bases, with 17 bases between the two germline ends. CDR3 size: 15 residues. CDR3 sequence (DNA): TGTGCCAGCACCCCTCGGACGGGAGCAAATTCACCCCTCCACTTT. Translation gives CASTPRTGANSPLHF. Looking up the rest from reference TRBV3-1 and TRBJ1-6 gives the full variable domain: DTAVSQTPKYLVTQMGNDKSIKCEQNLGHDTMYWYKQDSKKFLKIMFSYNNKELIINETVPNRFSPKSPDKAHLNLHINSLELGDSAVYFCASTPRTGANSPLHFGNGTRLTVT.

The CDR3 DNA sequence: TGTGCCAGCAGCCAAGGACAGGGTCGGATCTACGAGCAGTACTTC. Amino acids: CASSQGQGRIYEQYF. V and J are TRBV4-2 and TRBJ2-7, with 7 bases lining up with TRBD1. CDR1 and CDR2 from the germline V gene are LGHNA and YNFKEQ. V was pared by 1 base and J by 3 bases, with 6 bases of the junction left unmatched. The CDR3 totals 15 residues.

This clonotype was seen a handful of times. The chain carries TRBV6-1 and TRBJ2-3, with D tentatively TRBD1 or TRBD2 (5 bases each). The CDR3 is 15 amino acids. The V end was cut by 6 bases, the J end by 1 base, with 14 bases between. In germline, CDR1 is MNHNS, CDR2 SASEGT. The CDR3 here is CASRGQWGRTDTQYF. DNA for the CDR3: TGTGCCAGCAGGGGTCAATGGGGACGCACAGATACGCAGTATTTT.

The chain joins TRBV20-1 to TRBJ2-1; 8 bases match TRBD2. The J segment lost 3 bases and the V segment lost 2 bases, leaving 6 bases of the junction unmatched. Germline V gene sequence: CDR1 DFQATT, CDR2 SNEGSKA (reference sequence). This CDR3 region has 15 residues. The CDR3, as DNA: TGCAGTGCTAGACCCCTAGCGGGTAACTACAATGAGCAGTTCTTC. Translation gives CSARPLAGNYNEQFF.

This chain uses TRBV4-2 with TRBJ1-1; no definite D call. Trimming removed 3 bases at V and 3 bases at J, with 20 bases between. CDR3 length: 17 amino acids. Germline V lookup: CDR1 LGHNA, CDR2 YNFKEQ. CDR3 protein: CASSHSMSIIRDTEAFF. In DNA form, the CDR3 reads TGTGCCAGCAGCCATTCTATGTCGATAATCCGGGACACTGAAGCTTTCTTT.

This clonotype was recorded a few times. V usage is TRBV7-9 and J usage is TRBJ1-5; no clear D gene. CDR1 is SEHNR and CDR2 is FQNEAQ in the germline V gene (reference sequence). There are 14 residues in the CDR3. The V gene lost 1 base and the J gene lost 1 base, with 5 bases spanning the gap. The CDR3, as DNA: TGTGCCAGCAGCTTAGGAATGAGCAATCAGCCCCAGCATTTT. Translated: CASSLGMSNQPQHF.

This clonotype showed up just a few times. The chain carries TRBV5-1 and TRBJ1-2; no firm D call. Germline CDR1 is SGHRS and CDR2 is YFSETQ. The CDR3 extends over 15 amino acids. Trimming removed 4 bases at V and 4 bases at J, with 17 bases between. CDR3 nucleotide sequence: TGCGCCAGCAGCCCCCTCCGGACGGAAAGCTATGGCTACACCTTC. Its protein is CASSPLRTESYGYTF.

V usage is TRBV20-1 and J usage is TRBJ2-1, with 10 nucleotides matching TRBD1. Per the germline V gene, CDR1 is DFQATT and CDR2 is SNEGSKA (reference sequence). The CDR3 is made up of 17 amino acids. The V and J ends lost 1 base and 0 bases, in that order; junction bases with no gene match: 6. The CDR3 reads CSARGGQGSSSYNEQFF. CDR3 nucleotides: TGCAGTGCTAGAGGGGGACAGGGGTCTAGCTCCTACAATGAGCAGTTCTTC.

The chain combines TRBV6-5 with TRBJ2-5; 8 bases match TRBD2. Germline assignment: CDR1 MNHEY and CDR2 SVGAGI. This CDR3 has 15 amino acids. J gave up 6 bases and V 0 bases, and 6 bases lay outside the gene matches. In DNA, the CDR3 is TGTGCCAGCAGTTACTCGGGACTAGTGATTAAGACCCAGTACTTC. Translation gives CASSYSGLVIKTQYF.

The sample holds many counts of this clonotype. J is TRBJ2-5 and V is TRBV20-1, with 8 bases that match TRBD2. Trimming removed 5 bases from V and 3 bases from J; junction bases left unmatched: 11. The CDR3 length is 15 residues. Per the germline V gene, CDR1 is DFQATT and CDR2 is SNEGSKA (reference sequence). The CDR3 protein is CSAHLGGGSKETQYF. The CDR3 coding sequence is TGCAGTGCTCACTTGGGCGGGGGGTCTAAAGAGACCCAGTACTTC.

This clonotype has only a few counts. V gene TRBV20-1 combines with J gene TRBJ2-7, with 13 bases aligning to TRBD2. J lost 2 bases, V lost 6 bases, and 4 bases had no gene match. The germline gives CDR1 DFQATT, CDR2 SNEGSKA (reference sequence). The CDR3 runs 14 residues. Here the CDR3 reads CSADGTSGTYEQYF. CDR3 in DNA: TGCAGTGCAGATGGGACTAGCGGGACCTACGAGCAGTACTTC.

This clonotype appeared a few times. The chain is built from TRBV4-1 and TRBJ1-2, with TRBD1 as a possible D gene (6 bases). Germline V gives CDR1 MGHRA, CDR2 YSYEKL. This CDR3 comprises 15 residues. V gave up 1 base and J gave up 4 bases, with 13 bases separating them. The CDR3 sequence: CASSQAGAVGYGYTF. The CDR3 DNA sequence: TGCGCCAGCAGCCAAGCGGGGGCGGTTGGCTATGGCTACACCTTC.

This clonotype was counted ten times or more. The chain combines TRBV5-1 with TRBJ2-7; 8 positions match TRBD1. With 4 bases clipped from V and 5 bases from J, the junction kept 8 bases outside the gene matches. Germline lookup yields CDR1 SGHRS and CDR2 YFSETQ. The CDR3 covers 14 residues. CDR3 DNA sequence: TGCGCCAGCAGCGTTTCGACAGGGGCACACGAGCAGTACTTC. This sequence encodes CASSVSTGAHEQYF.

In its sample, this clonotype was seen many times. The chain is built from TRBV6-1 and TRBJ2-5, with a tentative D call TRBD2 (6 bases). Trimming took 6 bases from V and 0 from J, leaving 14 bases between them. Per germline, CDR1 MNHNS and CDR2 SASEGT. The CDR3 sequence is 15 residues long. This chain's CDR3 is CASRRGTLYQETQYF. The DNA of the CDR3 is TGTGCCAGCAGGCGCGGGACTCTGTACCAAGAGACCCAGTACTTC.

The genes are TRBV20-1 and TRBJ1-5; D is unresolved. The CDR3 covers 15 residues. With 0 bases removed from V and 4 bases from J, the gap between germline ends came to 13 bases. Germline lookup yields CDR1 DFQATT and CDR2 SNEGSKA (reference sequence). The DNA of the CDR3 is TGCAGTGCTAGAGATCCGGGGAATCGGAATCAGCCCCAGCATTTT. Its protein product is CSARDPGNRNQPQHF.

The CDR3 here is CASSQGPSSSYNEQFF. CDR3 coding DNA: TGCGCCAGCAGCCAGGGTCCTAGCAGCTCCTACAATGAGCAGTTCTTC. This chain uses TRBV4-3 with TRBJ2-1; maybe TRBD2 (5 bases). Trimming took off 3 bases at V and 0 bases at J, with 12 bases between the two ends. CDR1 and CDR2 from the germline V gene are LGHNA and YSLEER. The CDR3 consists of 16 residues.

This clonotype was observed a few times. The CDR3 bases are TGTGCCAGTAGTATGCCCGCTGGAGCGGGGCGCACAGATACGCAGTATTTT. It yields the protein CASSMPAGAGRTDTQYF. The V call is TRBV19, the J call TRBJ2-3; 7 bases fit TRBD2. The CDR3 has 17 amino acids. V shed 3 bases and J 1 base; nucleotides not matched to a gene: 10. CDR1 LNHDA and CDR2 SQIVND come from the germline V gene (reference sequence).

The table lists this clonotype with many counts. The genes are TRBV10-2 and TRBJ2-5; 9 bases align to TRBD2. V was clipped by 7 bases and J by 7 bases; unmatched bases: 10. The CDR3 contains 14 residues. CDR1 is WSHSY and CDR2 is SAAADI in the germline V gene. CDR3 coding DNA: TGCGCCAGCATGGGGACTAGCAGGCGCGGGACCCAGTACTTC. It specifies CASMGTSRRGTQYF.

The V and J genes are TRBV7-9 and TRBJ1-2; D is unresolved. This CDR3 contains 16 residues. Germline V gene sequence: CDR1 SEHNR, CDR2 FQNEAQ (reference sequence). Trimming removed 5 bases at V and 0 bases at J, with 16 bases between. CDR3 region: CASSHNVEVPNYGYTF. The DNA for the CDR3 is TGTGCCAGCAGCCATAACGTCGAGGTCCCTAACTATGGCTACACCTTC. Based on the CDR3 plus reference TRBV7-9 and TRBJ1-2, the full variable domain is DTGVSQNPRHKITKRGQNVTFRCDPISEHNRLYWYRQTLGQGPEFLTYFQNEAQLEKSRLLSDRFSAERPKGSFSTLEIQRTEQGDSAMYLCASSHNVEVPNYGYTFGSGTRLTVV.

This clonotype has only a few counts. The gene calls are TRBV5-1 and TRBJ2-3, with TRBD2 matching 7 bases. CDR3 size: 17 residues. Per germline, CDR1 SGHRS and CDR2 YFSETQ. V gave up 3 bases and J gave up 0 bases; unmatched junction bases: 10. This CDR3 is CASSSSGEGPSTDTQYF. DNA of the CDR3: TGCGCCAGCAGCTCTAGCGGAGAGGGGCCTAGCACAGATACGCAGTATTTT.

This clonotype occurred a few times. A junction end diverges from the germline sequence, so it may reflect a read error. The J gene is TRBJ2-1, the V gene TRBV7-7; 10 nucleotides agree with TRBD2. CDR1 is SSHAT, CDR2 FNYEAQ, per germline (reference sequence). CDR3 length: 16 amino acids. CDR3 sequence (DNA): TGTGCTAGCAGCTTAGCCGTTAGCGGGGGGTACAATGAGCAGTTCTTC. Its translation: CASSLAVSGGYNEQFF.

This clonotype has a handful of counts. This chain links TRBV20-1 with TRBJ1-3; 8 positions match TRBD1. CDR3 size: 15 residues. Germline V gene lookup returns CDR1 DFQATT and CDR2 SNEGSKA (reference sequence). The V and J ends lost 6 bases and 4 bases, in that order; junction bases with no gene match: 11. For the CDR3, the DNA is TGCAGTGCCCTGGAAGACACAGGGGGGGGAAACACCATATATTTT. It specifies CSALEDTGGGNTIYF.

This clonotype was seen a few times. The V call is TRBV11-2, the J call TRBJ2-1; D is ambiguous. The CDR3 consists of 15 residues. CDR1 is SGHAT and CDR2 is FQNNGV in the germline V gene. Trimming stripped 5 bases from V and 5 bases from J, with 16 bases between. CDR3 region: CASSGFWGSHNEQFF. The CDR3 nucleotides are TGTGCCAGCAGCGGGTTTTGGGGATCCCACAATGAGCAGTTCTTC.

This clonotype has a count of ten or more. This chain links TRBV7-9 with TRBJ2-3; unclear D gene. Trimming pared 2 bases from V and 6 bases from J, leaving 6 bases between. The CDR3 covers 12 residues. Per the germline V gene, CDR1 is SEHNR and CDR2 is FQNEAQ (reference sequence). CDR3 coding DNA: TGTGCCAGCAGCTTAAGTGACGATACGCAGTATTTT. Its translation: CASSLSDDTQYF. Drawing the rest from reference TRBV7-9 and TRBJ2-3, the complete variable domain is DTGVSQNPRHKITKRGQNVTFRCDPISEHNRLYWYRQTLGQGPEFLTYFQNEAQLEKSRLLSDRFSAERPKGSFSTLEIQRTEQGDSAMYLCASSLSDDTQYFGPGTRLTVL.

In this sample, this clonotype turned up many times. This sequence joins TRBV2 and TRBJ2-7; D is possibly TRBD1 (5 bases). Trimming shortened V by 3 bases and J by 7 bases, and 16 bases separated the two germline ends. Germline CDR1 and CDR2: SNHLY and FYNNEI. This CDR3 has 14 amino acids. The CDR3 spells CASSDGRWGGEQYF. CDR3 nucleotides: TGTGCCAGCAGTGACGGAAGGTGGGGCGGTGAGCAGTACTTC.